The 30 T cell receptor beta chains below come from one sample, sequenced in a study of control samples from healthy donors and cancer patients. This table comes from immunoSEQ multiplex PCR, and its TCRdb copy is limited to in-frame clones, with some not included. Here the sample spans fewer than 200,000 clones, 80% to 95% being singletons. The sample taken for sequencing was blood. The receptors originated from a man between 18 and 35 years old in good health.

This rearrangement joins TRBV7-9 to TRBJ1-2; unclear D gene. Per germline, CDR1 SEHNR and CDR2 FQNEAQ (reference sequence). This CDR3 is built from 13 residues. The V and J ends lost 2 bases and 3 bases respectively, with 7 bases between them. DNA for the CDR3: TGTGCCAGCAGCTTAACAGACTACTATGGCTACACCTTC. Translating gives CASSLTDYYGYTF.

The chain employs TRBV12-3 or TRBV12-4 and TRBJ1-5, with a weak D call TRBD1 (5 bases). This CDR3 is built from 13 residues. V was clipped by 6 bases and J by 3 bases, with 9 bases between them. In nucleotides, the CDR3 is TGTGCCAGCAGCCGACAGTCCAATCAGCCCCAGCATTTT. It is translated as CASSRQSNQPQHF.

This chain joins TRBV6-2 or TRBV6-3 and TRBJ2-2; D possibly corresponds to TRBD1 (6 bases). The germline CDR1 and CDR2 sequences are MNHEY and SVGEGT. The CDR3 loop spans 18 amino acids. The ends were cut back, 2 bases at V and 0 bases at J, with 16 bases in the middle. CDR3 in DNA: TGTGCCAGCAGTTACGTGGACAGCCCTATGCCGAACACCGGGGAGCTGTTTTTT. Its protein is CASSYVDSPMPNTGELFF.

The V gene is TRBV24-1, the J gene TRBJ2-2, with D possibly being TRBD1 (5 bases). V lost 6 bases, J lost 0 bases, and 7 bases lay in between. The CDR3 sequence is 14 residues long. Germline CDR1 is KGHDR and CDR2 is SFDVKD. This CDR3 reads CATSTGSNTGELFF. CDR3 nucleotides: TGTGCCACCAGTACAGGCTCGAACACCGGGGAGCTGTTTTTT.

V gene TRBV7-9 combines with J gene TRBJ2-6; D unresolved. Trimming stripped 6 bases from V and 4 bases from J, with 7 bases between. This CDR3 has 13 residues. CDR1 is SEHNR and CDR2 is FQNEAQ in the germline V gene (reference sequence). CDR3: CASRSSGANVLTF. CDR3 DNA sequence: TGTGCCAGCAGGTCCTCCGGGGCCAACGTCCTGACTTTC.

The rearrangement links TRBV5-1 to TRBJ2-7, with D perhaps matching TRBD2 (6 bases). V was shortened by 0 bases and J by 1 base, with 11 bases between the two germline ends. Germline CDR1 SGHRS, CDR2 YFSETQ. There are 15 residues in the CDR3. CDR3 amino acids: CASSLAASASYEQYF. CDR3 in DNA: TGCGCCAGCAGCTTGGCTGCTAGCGCATCCTACGAGCAGTACTTC.

This sequence joins TRBV7-9 and TRBJ2-3; D is unresolved. The V and J ends lost 5 bases and 3 bases respectively, with 9 bases between them. The CDR3 spans 13 residues. Germline V gives CDR1 SEHNR, CDR2 FQNEAQ (reference sequence). In DNA, the CDR3 is TGTGCCAGCAGCCGGCCCGGGACAGATACGCAGTATTTT. It yields the protein CASSRPGTDTQYF.

The chain links TRBV5-5 to TRBJ2-5; 12 bases match TRBD1. The trim removed 0 bases at V and 5 bases at J, leaving 5 bases unmatched. This CDR3 region has 16 residues. Per germline, CDR1 SGHKS and CDR2 YYEKEE (reference sequence). The CDR3 region is CASSLDGTGGMETQYF. The CDR3 nucleotides are TGTGCCAGCAGCTTGGACGGGACAGGGGGCATGGAGACCCAGTACTTC.

The CDR3 sequence: CASSEGPGQVGNTIYF. CDR3 sequence (DNA): TGCGCCAGCAGTGAGGGTCCTGGACAAGTGGGAAACACCATATATTTT. The chain joins TRBV10-1 to TRBJ1-3; TRBD1 might be the D (5 bases). Per germline, CDR1 WNHNN and CDR2 SYGVQD (reference sequence). With 2 bases removed from V and 4 bases from J, the gap between germline ends came to 15 bases. This CDR3 has 16 amino acids.

The V call is TRBV28, the J call TRBJ2-1; maybe TRBD2 (5 bases). Germline V gene sequence: CDR1 MDHEN, CDR2 SYDVKM. The CDR3 has 15 residues. V lost 3 bases to trimming and J lost 6 bases, with 15 bases between them. The CDR3 bases are TGTGCCAGCAGTTTTCGTTCCTTTGGAGGCAATGAGCAGTTCTTC. The encoded protein is CASSFRSFGGNEQFF.

The chain joins TRBV2 to TRBJ1-3; D perhaps matches TRBD1 (5 bases). V dropped 4 bases and J dropped 4 bases, with 17 bases sitting between them. The CDR3 length is 16 residues. Germline V gene sequence: CDR1 SNHLY, CDR2 FYNNEI. CDR3 nucleotide sequence: TGTGCCAGCAGTGTTAGTACGGGGCATCTCGGAAACACCATATATTTT. It codes for CASSVSTGHLGNTIYF.

The chain couples TRBV18 to TRBJ1-5, with a possible D match to TRBD1 (5 bases). V was shortened by 1 base and J by 6 bases, with 13 bases between the two germline ends. The CDR3 extends over 15 amino acids. Per germline, CDR1 KGHSH and CDR2 LQKENI. The CDR3 nucleotides read TGTGCCAGCTCACCACAGCTAGGGGACGGTCAGCCCCAGCATTTT. Protein product: CASSPQLGDGQPQHF.

The chain employs TRBV19 and TRBJ2-3, with a possible D match to TRBD2 (5 bases). Germline V gives CDR1 LNHDA, CDR2 SQIVND (reference sequence). The CDR3 extends over 15 amino acids. Trimming shortened V by 1 base and J by 2 bases, and 10 bases separated the two germline ends. The CDR3 nucleotides are TGTGCCAGTAGTATAGGAGTAGCGACCACAGATACGCAGTATTTT. Its protein product is CASSIGVATTDTQYF.

V is TRBV23-1 and J is TRBJ2-3, with 8 bases fitting TRBD1. TRBV23-1 is designated an ORF whose function remains uncertain. The CDR3 runs 17 residues. After removal of 7 bases from V and 7 bases from J, the junction contained 19 bases not matched to a gene. DNA for the CDR3: TGCGCCAGCAAAGTTTATGCAAGGACAGGGCAATCCCATACGCAGTATTTT. This encodes CASKVYARTGQSHTQYF.

Notes on this clone: Compared with germline, one end of the junction differs, possibly owing to a read error. V gene TRBV6-6 combines with J gene TRBJ1-5; 9 bases map to TRBD1. The CDR3 is 14 residues long. Germline lookup yields CDR1 MNHNY and CDR2 SVGAGI (reference sequence). CDR3 sequence (DNA): TGTGCCAGCAGTACCACAGGGGGCAACCAGCCCCAGCATTTT. Its translation: CASSTTGGNQPQHF.

This chain joins TRBV27 and TRBJ1-6; TRBD1 matches at 9 bases. V lost 3 bases and J lost 7; bases outside the gene matches: 10. Germline V gene data show CDR1 as MNHEY and CDR2 as SMNVEV (reference sequence). The CDR3 runs 17 residues. The chain's CDR3 is CASSFQRTGDHNSPLHF. CDR3 DNA: TGTGCCAGCAGTTTCCAACGGACAGGGGATCACAATTCACCCCTCCACTTT.

The chain carries TRBV14 and TRBJ1-6; D gene ambiguous. The CDR3 totals 14 residues. V was clipped by 0 bases and J by 7 bases, with 7 bases between them. Germline CDR1 SGHDN, CDR2 FVKESK. The CDR3 reads CASSQEVANSPLHF. The CDR3 DNA reads as TGTGCCAGCAGCCAAGAAGTTGCAAATTCACCCCTCCACTTT.

This chain links TRBV2 with TRBJ1-2; TRBD1 is a possible D gene (5 bases). Germline-derived CDR1 and CDR2 are SNHLY and FYNNEI. CDR3 length: 15 amino acids. Trimming removed 7 bases from V and 0 bases from J, with 15 bases in between. The CDR3 nucleotides read TGTGCCAGCACCGGGACTGGATATGCTAACTATGGCTACACCTTC. Translating it yields CASTGTGYANYGYTF.

The chain uses TRBV7-3 and TRBJ2-3; D might be TRBD1 or TRBD2, each matching 5 bases. V shed 5 bases and J shed 6 bases, with 15 bases lying between them. The germline gives CDR1 SGHTA, CDR2 FQGTGA. This CDR3 spans 14 amino acids. This CDR3 reads CASSPQQGGDTQYF. CDR3 nucleotides: TGTGCCAGCAGCCCCCAGCAGGGCGGGGATACGCAGTATTTT. The full variable domain, with the rest looked up from reference TRBV7-3 and TRBJ2-3, is GAGVSQTPSNKVTEKGKYVELRCDPISGHTALYWYRQSLGQGPEFLIYFQGTGAADDSGLPNDRFFAVRPEGSVSTLKIQRTERGDSAVYLCASSPQQGGDTQYFGPGTRLTVL.

The chain employs TRBV3-1 (or the pseudogene TRBV3-2) and TRBJ1-6; TRBD1 matches at 7 bases. Germline-derived CDR1 and CDR2 are LGHDT and YNNKEL (reference sequence). V gave up 1 base and J gave up 10 bases; unmatched junction bases: 7. The CDR3 length is 15 residues. CDR3 loop: CASSQGPQGESPLHF. CDR3 nucleotide sequence: TGTGCCAGCAGCCAAGGGCCCCAGGGGGAATCACCCCTCCACTTT.

This clone was found once. The genes are TRBV7-3 and TRBJ2-1; 8 bases are a match to TRBD2. V lost 3 bases and J lost 4; bases outside the gene matches: 2. The germline gives CDR1 SGHTA, CDR2 FQGTGA. The CDR3 sequence is 14 residues long. The CDR3 DNA reads as TGTGCCAGCAGCTTGGGCGGGGGGTACAATGAGCAGTTCTTC. Its protein product is CASSLGGGYNEQFF.

V and J are TRBV25-1 and TRBJ1-1, with 8 bases that match TRBD1. The germline V gene encodes CDR1 MGHDK and CDR2 SYGVNS. Losses at the gene ends were 6 bases for V and 5 bases for J; bases not matched to a gene: 11. The CDR3 length is 15 residues. CDR3 coding DNA: TGTGCCAGCAGGGCTCTAACAGGGGGAGAGACTGAAGCTTTCTTT. It translates to CASRALTGGETEAFF. The full variable domain, with the rest looked up from reference TRBV25-1 and TRBJ1-1, is EADIYQTPRYLVIGTGKKITLECSQTMGHDKMYWYQQDPGMELHLIHYSYGVNSTEKGDLSSESTVSRIRTEHFPLTLESARPSHTSQYLCASRALTGGETEAFFGQGTRLTVV.

This clone was observed a few times. This CDR3 is also generated by other DNA sequences in the sample. V usage is TRBV3-1 (or the pseudogene TRBV3-2) and J usage is TRBJ2-7; D gene uncertain. This CDR3 spans 13 amino acids. The V end was cut by 4 bases, the J end by 3 bases, with 10 bases between. Germline-derived CDR1 and CDR2 are LGHDT and YNNKEL (reference sequence). CDR3 protein: CASSLQDGYEQYF. The CDR3 region has the DNA TGTGCCAGCAGCCTTCAGGACGGCTACGAGCAGTACTTC.

The V gene is TRBV6-5, the J gene TRBJ2-2; TRBD1 agrees at 8 bases. The CDR3 consists of 14 residues. Germline V gene sequence: CDR1 MNHEY, CDR2 SVGAGI. The V and J ends lost 4 bases and 6 bases, in that order; junction bases with no gene match: 4. Here the CDR3 DNA reads TGTGCCAGCAGTTCTTTCAGGGGGCCCGGGGAGCTGTTTTTT. The encoded protein is CASSSFRGPGELFF.

Details on this clone: The same CDR3 is also encoded by other DNA sequences in this sample. The chain recombines TRBV5-4 with TRBJ2-3; no firm D call. This CDR3 is built from 12 residues. Between the trimmed V and J ends, which lost 2 bases and 0 bases, there was a span of 1 base. The V gene's germline CDR1 is SGHNT and CDR2 YYREEE (reference sequence). Here the CDR3 reads CASSFSTDTQYF. In nucleotides, the CDR3 is TGTGCCAGCAGCTTTAGCACAGATACGCAGTATTTT.

V gene TRBV6-6 combines with J gene TRBJ1-5, with a possible D match to TRBD1 (5 bases). The V gene lost 8 bases and the J gene lost 1 base, with 12 bases spanning the gap. Germline-derived CDR1 and CDR2 are MNHNY and SVGAGI (reference sequence). The CDR3 has 14 amino acids. The CDR3 DNA sequence: TGTGCCAGCCTCAAAGGGGTCAGCAATCAGCCCCAGCATTTT. Its translation: CASLKGVSNQPQHF.

The chain joins TRBV5-1 to TRBJ1-6; maybe TRBD1 (6 bases). From germline, CDR1 is SGHRS and CDR2 YFSETQ. This CDR3 region has 15 residues. Trimming removed 0 bases from V and 8 bases from J, with 12 bases in between. CDR3: CASSLAGQLYSPLHF. DNA for the CDR3: TGCGCCAGCAGCTTGGCCGGACAGCTGTATTCACCCCTCCACTTT. The full variable domain, rest sourced from reference TRBV5-1 and TRBJ1-6, is KAGVTQTPRYLIKTRGQQVTLSCSPISGHRSVSWYQQTPGQGLQFLFEYFSETQRNKGNFPGRFSGRQFSNSRSEMNVSTLELGDSALYLCASSLAGQLYSPLHFGNGTRLTVT.

This clone was counted between two and nine times. Here the CDR3 DNA reads TGTGCCAGCAGCCTCCAAAGGAGCACTGAAGCTTTCTTT. This gives the protein CASSLQRSTEAFF. The rearrangement joins TRBV7-2 to TRBJ1-1; D gene uncertain. CDR1 is SGHTA, CDR2 FQGNSA, per germline. Trimming stripped 5 bases from V and 4 bases from J, with 11 bases between. This CDR3 has 13 residues.

V usage is TRBV30 and J usage is TRBJ1-3; 7 bases map to TRBD1. The germline V gene has CDR1 GTSNPN and CDR2 SVGIG (reference sequence). This CDR3 is built from 16 residues. J was trimmed by 0 bases and V by 2 bases; bases with no gene match: 7. The CDR3 nucleotides read TGTGCCTGGAGTTATGGTTCAGGGGGCTCTGGAAACACCATATATTTT. Its protein product is CAWSYGSGGSGNTIYF.

This chain uses TRBV25-1 with TRBJ1-4; D is undetermined. The CDR3 runs 13 residues. Germline V gives CDR1 MGHDK, CDR2 SYGVNS. Trimming took 6 bases from V and 8 from J, leaving 13 bases between them. This CDR3 reads CASRGSQTEKLFF. CDR3 coding DNA: TGTGCCAGCAGGGGTTCCCAAACCGAAAAACTGTTTTTT.